The 30 T cell receptor beta chains in this list originate from one sample, sequenced in a study of blood T cell repertoires in COVID-19. The table came from immunoSEQ multiplex PCR; TCRdb's copy has only in-frame clones and leaves some out. The sample has about 170,000 clones, around 87% seen once. The specimen was peripheral blood. These receptors were obtained from a woman over 75 with COVID-19, enrolled during active disease.

The chain links TRBV6-5 to TRBJ2-4; D may be TRBD1 (6 bases). Germline assignment: CDR1 MNHEY and CDR2 SVGAGI. The CDR3 runs to 15 residues. With 5 bases removed from V and 3 bases from J, the gap between germline ends came to 14 bases. CDR3: CASSRQALGKNIQYF. The DNA of the CDR3 is TGTGCCAGCAGTAGACAGGCTTTAGGCAAAAACATTCAGTACTTC.

The chain combines TRBV21-1 with TRBJ2-5; the table gives TRBD1 as D, unverified against the DNA. TRBV21-1 is noted as a pseudogene. The CDR3 extends over 16 amino acids. The CDR3 sequence is CASSNPTGRTQETQYF. CDR3 DNA: TGTGCCAGCAGCAACCCGACAGGGAGAACGCAAGAGACCCAGTACTTC.

The chain employs TRBV29-1 and TRBJ2-5, with D possibly being TRBD2 (5 bases). Germline V CDR1 and CDR2: SQVTM, ANQGSEA. CDR3 length: 12 amino acids. V lost 4 bases and J lost 5, with 11 bases in between. The CDR3 sequence: CSVGRTGETQYF. CDR3 nucleotide sequence: TGCAGCGTTGGGCGAACGGGGGAGACCCAGTACTTC.

This clone was recorded only once. V usage is TRBV5-6 and J usage is TRBJ2-1, with 11 bases aligning to TRBD2. The CDR3 has 14 residues. Germline CDR1 reads SGHDT; CDR2 reads YYEEEE. V was clipped by 4 bases and J by 8 bases; unmatched bases: 5. CDR3 amino acids: CASSQTGLADEQFF. The CDR3 coding sequence is TGTGCCAGCAGCCAGACGGGACTAGCGGATGAGCAGTTCTTC. The entire variable domain, with the rest obtained from reference TRBV5-6 and TRBJ2-1, is as follows: DAGVTQSPTHLIKTRGQQVTLRCSPKSGHDTVSWYQQALGQGPQFIFQYYEEEERQRGNFPDRFSGHQFPNYSSELNVNALLLGDSALYLCASSQTGLADEQFFGPGTRLTVL.

A few counts support this clone. The gene calls are TRBV18 and TRBJ2-1, with D tentatively TRBD1 (6 bases). Trimming took 3 bases from V and 6 from J, leaving 12 bases between them. The CDR3 is 14 amino acids. The germline V gene encodes CDR1 KGHSH and CDR2 LQKENI. The CDR3, as DNA: TGTGCCAGCTCACCTGACAGGTCGATCAATGAGCAGTTCTTC. Translating it yields CASSPDRSINEQFF.

This clone was seen a single time. This chain joins TRBV4-1 and TRBJ2-2; 12 bases agree with TRBD1. Germline-derived CDR1 and CDR2 are MGHRA and YSYEKL. This CDR3 has 16 amino acids. Losses at the gene ends were 5 bases for V and 6 bases for J; bases not matched to a gene: 7. Written as DNA, the CDR3 is TGCGCCAGCAGCGAGGGACAGGGGGCGAAGTCCGGGGAGCTGTTTTTT. Protein sequence: CASSEGQGAKSGELFF.

CDR3 nucleotides: TGTGCCAGCAGCTTAGATAGCGGGAGGTACCAAGAGACCCAGTACTTC. Its translation: CASSLDSGRYQETQYF. The chain links TRBV7-9 to TRBJ2-5, with TRBD2 matching 10 bases. The V gene end was trimmed by 1 base and the J gene end by 0 bases; junction bases not matched to a gene: 2. Germline loops: CDR1 SEHNR, CDR2 FQNEAQ (reference sequence). This CDR3 region has 16 residues.

The gene calls are TRBV5-6 and TRBJ2-7, with a possible D match to TRBD2 (6 bases). Germline CDR1 SGHDT, CDR2 YYEEEE. The ends were cut back, 0 bases at V and 7 bases at J, with 11 bases in the middle. The CDR3 extends over 13 amino acids. The CDR3 reads CASSLAAGREQYF. CDR3 bases: TGTGCCAGCAGCTTGGCTGCAGGGAGGGAGCAGTACTTC.

V and J are TRBV7-2 and TRBJ2-1; TRBD1 aligns across 10 bases. This CDR3 is 15 amino acids long. In germline, CDR1 is SGHTA, CDR2 FQGNSA. The trim removed 3 bases at V and 6 bases at J, leaving 5 bases unmatched. CDR3 DNA sequence: TGTGCCAGCAGCTTGGAGACAGGGGGCTTCAATGAGCAGTTCTTC. It yields the protein CASSLETGGFNEQFF.

This sequence joins TRBV29-1 and TRBJ1-4, with 9 nucleotides matching TRBD1. This CDR3 is built from 15 residues. Germline loops: CDR1 SQVTM, CDR2 ANQGSEA. J lost 8 bases, V lost 6 bases, and 13 bases had no gene match. The DNA for the CDR3 is TGCAGCGTCCAACGGTCGACAGGGGGGAGAGAAAAACTGTTTTTT. This sequence encodes CSVQRSTGGREKLFF.

The rearrangement joins TRBV18 to TRBJ2-4; 7 bases map to TRBD1. Looked up from germline, CDR1 is KGHSH and CDR2 is LQKENI. This CDR3 has 13 residues. J was trimmed by 9 bases and V by 0 bases; bases with no gene match: 2. The CDR3 here is CASSPPSGGIQYF. The CDR3 region has the DNA TGTGCCAGCTCACCACCGTCAGGGGGCATTCAGTACTTC.

The chain has TRBV2 and TRBJ2-7, with 11 bases matching TRBD2. V dropped 6 bases and J dropped 6; count of bases not matched to a gene: 7. Germline lookup yields CDR1 SNHLY and CDR2 FYNNEI. The CDR3 extends over 14 amino acids. The CDR3 protein is CASSMGLAAREQYF. Written as DNA, the CDR3 is TGTGCCAGCAGCATGGGACTAGCGGCGCGCGAGCAGTACTTC.

CDR3 nucleotide sequence: TGTGCCAGCAGTTTAGGGGGGACAGAGAACACTGAAGCTTTCTTT. The encoded protein is CASSLGGTENTEAFF. This sequence joins TRBV28 and TRBJ1-1; 7 nucleotides agree with TRBD1. The CDR3 is made up of 15 amino acids. Germline CDR1 is MDHEN and CDR2 is SYDVKM. The V segment lost 2 bases and the J segment 1 base; nucleotides outside the gene matches: 4.

The rearrangement joins TRBV6-1 to TRBJ2-5, with a weak D call TRBD1 (6 bases). The CDR3 has 14 residues. Trimming left V 2 bases short and J 5 bases short, with 12 bases between. Germline CDR1 and CDR2: MNHNS and SASEGT. In DNA, the CDR3 is TGTGCCAGCAGTGAACAGGGGCAGGGTGAGACCCAGTACTTC. Protein sequence: CASSEQGQGETQYF.

The V call is TRBV18, the J call TRBJ1-3; D uncertain. The length of the CDR3 is 17 residues. Germline CDR1 KGHSH, CDR2 LQKENI. Between the trimmed V and J ends, which lost 5 bases and 0 bases, there was a span of 17 bases. CDR3: CASSSDTPRTSGNTIYF. In DNA form, the CDR3 reads TGTGCCAGCTCAAGTGACACTCCTCGAACCTCTGGAAACACCATATATTTT.

The rearrangement uses TRBV7-6 and TRBJ1-1, with D tentatively TRBD1 (5 bases). This CDR3 has 17 residues. The V end lost 1 base, the J end lost 0 bases, and 15 bases lay between the germline ends. Germline loops: CDR1 SGHVS, CDR2 FNYEAQ. CDR3: CASSLGGGGAMNTEAFF. The CDR3 region has the DNA TGTGCCAGCAGCTTAGGCGGGGGGGGAGCCATGAACACTGAAGCTTTCTTT.

CDR3 sequence: CASSTRLAGGTGELFF. In DNA form, the CDR3 reads TGTGCCAGTAGTACTAGACTAGCGGGAGGCACCGGGGAGCTGTTTTTT. J is TRBJ2-2 and V is TRBV19; 13 bases are shared with TRBD2. Germline V gives CDR1 LNHDA, CDR2 SQIVND (reference sequence). The ends lost 4 bases at V and 4 bases at J; junction bases unmatched: 3. The CDR3 spans 16 residues.

The chain links TRBV4-3 to TRBJ2-1; 9 bases line up with TRBD1. Trimming at V came to 5 bases and at J to 13 bases, leaving 15 bases not matched to a gene. This CDR3 is built from 15 residues. CDR1 LGHNA and CDR2 YSLEER come from the germline V gene. CDR3 sequence reads: CASSVPGQGTTGQFF. The CDR3 coding sequence is TGCGCCAGCAGCGTTCCGGGACAGGGAACCACTGGACAGTTCTTC.

The chain uses TRBV25-1 and TRBJ1-6; the D gene is possibly TRBD1 (6 bases). Germline lookup yields CDR1 MGHDK and CDR2 SYGVNS. The CDR3 is 14 residues long. The V end was cut by 8 bases, the J end by 6 bases, with 14 bases between. The CDR3 DNA sequence: TGTGCCAGCCGAGCGGGGGCAGCTAATTCACCCCTCCACTTT. It translates to CASRAGAANSPLHF.

V is TRBV9 and J is TRBJ2-7, with 10 bases aligning to TRBD1. Losses at the gene ends were 0 bases for V and 4 bases for J; bases not matched to a gene: 10. Germline CDR1 reads SGDLS; CDR2 reads YYNGEE. There are 17 residues in the CDR3. As DNA, the CDR3 is TGTGCCAGCAGCGTAGCTACCGGGGGGGGACAGGGGTACGAGCAGTACTTC. Protein sequence: CASSVATGGGQGYEQYF. Complete variable domain (other parts from reference TRBV9 and TRBJ2-7): DSGVTQTPKHLITATGQRVTLRCSPRSGDLSVYWYQQSLDQGLQFLIQYYNGEERAKGNILERFSAQQFPDLHSELNLSSLELGDSALYFCASSVATGGGQGYEQYFGPGTRLTVT.

The V gene is TRBV5-1, the J gene TRBJ1-2, with D possibly TRBD1 on 6 matching bases. The V gene lost 4 bases and the J gene lost 5 bases, with 15 bases spanning the gap. The length of the CDR3 is 14 residues. In germline, CDR1 is SGHRS, CDR2 YFSETQ. CDR3 DNA: TGCGCCAGCAGCCCAACAGGGCTGGGGTATGGCTACACCTTC. This codes for CASSPTGLGYGYTF.

V gene TRBV4-2 combines with J gene TRBJ1-5, with D maybe TRBD1 (6 bases). CDR1 LGHNA and CDR2 YNFKEQ come from the germline V gene. There are 14 residues in the CDR3. V lost 0 bases and J lost 7, with 10 bases in between. In DNA form, the CDR3 reads TGTGCCAGCAGCCAAGAGACAGGTCGCCAGCCCCAGCATTTT. Its translation: CASSQETGRQPQHF.

J is TRBJ1-3 and V is TRBV18; 8 bases are shared with TRBD1. This CDR3 region has 17 residues. The J segment lost 5 bases and the V segment lost 3 bases, leaving 12 bases of the junction unmatched. CDR1 and CDR2 (germline): KGHSH, LQKENI. In nucleotides, the CDR3 is TGTGCCAGCTCACCGCCGAACCCGGGACAGGCCCGAAACACCATATATTTT. Translating gives CASSPPNPGQARNTIYF.

The rearrangement uses TRBV27 and TRBJ2-7, with D tentatively TRBD1 (5 bases). The CDR3 extends over 14 amino acids. Germline assignment: CDR1 MNHEY and CDR2 SMNVEV (reference sequence). V lost 3 bases to trimming and J lost 3 bases, with 12 bases between them. In DNA, the CDR3 is TGTGCCAGCAGTTTGGGGCCGCGAGGCTACGAGCAGTACTTC. Translated, it gives CASSLGPRGYEQYF.

The chain employs TRBV2 and TRBJ2-3; 9 bases are a match to TRBD2. Germline loops: CDR1 SNHLY, CDR2 FYNNEI. Trimming at V came to 4 bases and at J to 0 bases, leaving 5 bases not matched to a gene. The CDR3 has 16 amino acids. CDR3 protein: CASSAGTSPSTDTQYF. CDR3 in DNA: TGTGCCAGCAGTGCGGGGACTAGCCCCAGCACAGATACGCAGTATTTT.

This chain links TRBV12-3 or TRBV12-4 with TRBJ1-1; no clear D gene. The V gene lost 5 bases and the J gene lost 4 bases, with 11 bases spanning the gap. The CDR3 spans 13 residues. DNA for the CDR3: TGTGCCAGCAGTCAACACCCGGGCACTGAAGCTTTCTTT. It encodes CASSQHPGTEAFF.

V and J are TRBV6-1 and TRBJ1-1, with D unresolved. This CDR3 has 13 residues. V gave up 3 bases and J gave up 3 bases, with 8 bases separating them. In germline, CDR1 is MNHNS, CDR2 SASEGT. This CDR3 is CASSEFLYTEAFF. CDR3 nucleotides: TGTGCCAGCAGTGAGTTTTTATACACTGAAGCTTTCTTT.

The chain couples TRBV19 to TRBJ2-5, with 8 bases identical to TRBD2. The V and J ends lost 6 bases and 4 bases, in that order; junction bases with no gene match: 4. Germline V gives CDR1 LNHDA, CDR2 SQIVND (reference sequence). CDR3 length: 13 amino acids. DNA of the CDR3: TGTGCCAGTAGCATCCGGGGGGGAGAGACCCAGTACTTC. This gives the protein CASSIRGGETQYF.

This sequence joins TRBV9 and TRBJ1-6; D is ambiguous. Germline lookup yields CDR1 SGDLS and CDR2 YYNGEE. The V end was cut by 3 bases, the J end by 9 bases, with 16 bases between. The CDR3 is 15 residues long. The CDR3 DNA is TGTGCCAGCAGCGCCCTCGGCGAGGGTGGTTCACCCCTCCACTTT. It translates to CASSALGEGGSPLHF.

This chain connects TRBV6-2 or TRBV6-3 to TRBJ2-1, with 13 positions matching TRBD2. CDR3 length equals 16 residues. Germline V gives CDR1 MNHEY, CDR2 SVGEGT. J gave up 7 bases and V 4 bases, and 7 bases lay outside the gene matches. CDR3 sequence: CASSSPTSGRKNEQFF. The CDR3 bases are TGTGCCAGCAGTTCCCCGACTAGCGGGAGGAAGAATGAGCAGTTCTTC.